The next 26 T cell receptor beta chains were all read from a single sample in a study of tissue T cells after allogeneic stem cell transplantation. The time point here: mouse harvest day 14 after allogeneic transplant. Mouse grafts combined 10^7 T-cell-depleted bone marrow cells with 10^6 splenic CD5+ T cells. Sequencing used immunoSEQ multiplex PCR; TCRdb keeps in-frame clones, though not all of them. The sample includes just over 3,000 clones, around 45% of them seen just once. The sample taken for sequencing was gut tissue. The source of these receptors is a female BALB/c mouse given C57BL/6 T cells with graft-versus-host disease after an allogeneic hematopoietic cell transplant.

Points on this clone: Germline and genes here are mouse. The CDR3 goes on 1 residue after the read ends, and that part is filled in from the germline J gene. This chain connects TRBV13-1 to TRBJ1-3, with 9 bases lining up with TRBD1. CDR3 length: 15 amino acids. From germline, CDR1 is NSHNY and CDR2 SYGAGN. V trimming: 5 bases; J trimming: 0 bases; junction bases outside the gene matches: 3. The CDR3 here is CASRTGGVSGNTLYF. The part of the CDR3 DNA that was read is TGTGCCAGCAGGACAGGGGGGGTTTCTGGAAATACGCTCTAT.

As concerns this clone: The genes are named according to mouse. The part of the CDR3 DNA that was read is TGTGGTGCTATGGACAAACCTTCTGGAAATACGCTCTAT. Residues: CGAMDKPSGNTLY. The whole CDR3 is CGAMDKPSGNTLYF. The chain joins TRBV20 to TRBJ1-3; D is perhaps TRBD1 (5 bases). The sequence runs out 1 residue before the end of the CDR3; the remainder is reconstructed from the germline J gene. Germline CDR1 and CDR2: GFQATS and STVNSAI. V shed 4 bases and J shed 0 bases, with 10 bases lying between them. CDR3 length: 14 amino acids.

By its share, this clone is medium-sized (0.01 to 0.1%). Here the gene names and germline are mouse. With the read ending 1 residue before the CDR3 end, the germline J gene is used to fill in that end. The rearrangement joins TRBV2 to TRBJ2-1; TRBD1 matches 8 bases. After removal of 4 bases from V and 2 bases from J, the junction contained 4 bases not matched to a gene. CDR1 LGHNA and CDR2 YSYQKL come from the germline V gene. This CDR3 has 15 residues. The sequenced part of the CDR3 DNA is TGTGCCAGCAGCCGCCAGACAGGGGACTATGCTGAGCAGTTC. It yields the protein CASSRQTGDYAEQF. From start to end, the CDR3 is CASSRQTGDYAEQFF.

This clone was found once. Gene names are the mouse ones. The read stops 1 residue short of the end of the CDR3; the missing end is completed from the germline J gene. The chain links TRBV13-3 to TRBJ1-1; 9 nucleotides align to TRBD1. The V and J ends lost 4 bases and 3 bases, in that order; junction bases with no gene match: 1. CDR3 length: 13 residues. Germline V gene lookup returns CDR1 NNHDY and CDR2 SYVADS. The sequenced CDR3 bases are TGTGCCAGCAGTCGGGACAGGGACACAGAAGTCTTC. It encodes CASSRDRDTEVF. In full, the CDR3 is CASSRDRDTEVFF.

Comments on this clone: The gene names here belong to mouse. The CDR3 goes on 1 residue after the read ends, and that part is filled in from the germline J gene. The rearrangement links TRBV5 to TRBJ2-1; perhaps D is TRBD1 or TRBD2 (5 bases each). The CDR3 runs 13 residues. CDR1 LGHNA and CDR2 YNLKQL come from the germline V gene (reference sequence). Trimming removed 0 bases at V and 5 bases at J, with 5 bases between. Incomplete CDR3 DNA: TGTGCCAGCAGCCAAGAGGGGGATGCTGAGCAGTTC. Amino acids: CASSQEGDAEQF. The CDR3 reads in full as CASSQEGDAEQFF.

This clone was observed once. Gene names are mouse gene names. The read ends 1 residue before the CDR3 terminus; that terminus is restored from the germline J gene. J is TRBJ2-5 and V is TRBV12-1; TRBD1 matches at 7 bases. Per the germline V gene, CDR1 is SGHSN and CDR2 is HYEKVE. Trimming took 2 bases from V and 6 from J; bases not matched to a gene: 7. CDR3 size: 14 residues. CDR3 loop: CASSPLDRADTQYF. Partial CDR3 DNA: TGTGCCAGCTCTCCCCTTGACAGGGCGGACACCCAGTAC.

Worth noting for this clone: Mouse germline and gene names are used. The CDR3 protein is CGARINSAETLYF. The sequenced CDR3 bases are TGTGGTGCTAGGATCAATAGTGCAGAAACGCTGTAT. V is TRBV20 and J is TRBJ2-3, with D hard to call. The read comes to an end 1 residue before the CDR3 does, leaving the germline J gene to fill in the end. This CDR3 is 13 amino acids long. Germline CDR1 and CDR2: GFQATS and STVNSAI. V shed 2 bases and J shed 0 bases, with 6 bases lying between them.

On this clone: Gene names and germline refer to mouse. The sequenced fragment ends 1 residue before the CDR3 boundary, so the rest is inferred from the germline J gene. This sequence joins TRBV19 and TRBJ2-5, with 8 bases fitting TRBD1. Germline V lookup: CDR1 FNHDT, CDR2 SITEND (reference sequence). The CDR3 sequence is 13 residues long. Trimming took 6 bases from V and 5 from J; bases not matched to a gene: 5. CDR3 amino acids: CASTRDRRDTQYF. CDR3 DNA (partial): TGTGCCAGCACCCGGGACAGGCGAGACACCCAGTAC.

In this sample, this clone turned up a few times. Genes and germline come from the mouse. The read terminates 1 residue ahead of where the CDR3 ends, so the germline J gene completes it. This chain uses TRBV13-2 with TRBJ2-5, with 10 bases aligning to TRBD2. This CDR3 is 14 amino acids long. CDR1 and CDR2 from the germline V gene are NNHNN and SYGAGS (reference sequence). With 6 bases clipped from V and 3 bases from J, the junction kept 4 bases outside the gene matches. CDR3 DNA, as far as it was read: TGTGCCAGCGCTCGACTGGGGGGTCAAGACACCCAGTAC. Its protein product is CASARLGGQDTQY. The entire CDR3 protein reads CASARLGGQDTQYF.

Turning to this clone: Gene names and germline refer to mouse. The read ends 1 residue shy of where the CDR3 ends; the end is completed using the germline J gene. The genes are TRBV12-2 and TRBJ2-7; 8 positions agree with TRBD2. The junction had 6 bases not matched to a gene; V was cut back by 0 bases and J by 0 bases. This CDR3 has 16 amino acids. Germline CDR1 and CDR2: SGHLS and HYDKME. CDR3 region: CASSLELGVFSYEQYF. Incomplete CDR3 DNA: TGTGCCAGCTCTCTCGAACTGGGGGTTTTCTCCTATGAACAGTAC.

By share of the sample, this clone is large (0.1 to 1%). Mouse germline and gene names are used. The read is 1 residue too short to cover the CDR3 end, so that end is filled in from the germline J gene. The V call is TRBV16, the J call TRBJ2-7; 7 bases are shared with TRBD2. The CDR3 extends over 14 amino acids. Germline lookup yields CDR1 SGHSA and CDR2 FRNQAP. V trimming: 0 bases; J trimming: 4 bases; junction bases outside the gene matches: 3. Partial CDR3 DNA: TGTGCAAGCAGCTTAGATTCTGGGGGTTATGAACAGTAC. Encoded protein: CASSLDSGGYEQY. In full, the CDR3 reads CASSLDSGGYEQYF.

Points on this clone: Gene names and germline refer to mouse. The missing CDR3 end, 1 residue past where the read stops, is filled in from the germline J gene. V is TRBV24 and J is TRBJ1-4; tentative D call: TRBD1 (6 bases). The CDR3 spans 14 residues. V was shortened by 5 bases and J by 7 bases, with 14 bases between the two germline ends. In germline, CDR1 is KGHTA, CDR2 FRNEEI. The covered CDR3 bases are TGTGCCAGCAGTTCTCAGGGGAGGGGCGAAAGATTATTT. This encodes CASSSQGRGERLF. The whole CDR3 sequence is CASSSQGRGERLFF.

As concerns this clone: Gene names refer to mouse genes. The CDR3 protein is CASRQGSTGQLYF. The sequenced part of the CDR3 DNA is TGTGCCAGCAGACAGGGGTCCACCGGGCAGCTCTAC. The chain carries TRBV26 and TRBJ2-2, with 7 positions matching TRBD1. The read ends 1 residue before the CDR3 terminus; that terminus is restored from the germline J gene. CDR3 length equals 13 residues. CDR1 is KGHPV, CDR2 FQNQEV, per germline (reference sequence). V gave up 6 bases and J gave up 4 bases; unmatched junction bases: 2.

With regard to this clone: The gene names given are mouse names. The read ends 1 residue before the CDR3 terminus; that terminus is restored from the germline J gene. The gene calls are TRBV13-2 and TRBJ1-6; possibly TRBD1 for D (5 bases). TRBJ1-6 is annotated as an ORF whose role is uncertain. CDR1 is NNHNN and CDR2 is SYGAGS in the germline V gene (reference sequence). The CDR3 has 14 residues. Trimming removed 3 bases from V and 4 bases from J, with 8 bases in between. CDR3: CASGVGGYNSPLYF. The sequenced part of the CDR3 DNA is TGTGCCAGCGGTGTCGGGGGATATAATTCGCCCCTCTAC.

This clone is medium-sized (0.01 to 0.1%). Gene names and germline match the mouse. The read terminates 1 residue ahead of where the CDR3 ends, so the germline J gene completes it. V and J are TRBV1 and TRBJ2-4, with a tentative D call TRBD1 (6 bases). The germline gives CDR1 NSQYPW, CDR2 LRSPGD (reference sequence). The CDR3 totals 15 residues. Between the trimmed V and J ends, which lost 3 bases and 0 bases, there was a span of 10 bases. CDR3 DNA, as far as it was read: TGCACCTGCAGTGCGGGACAACCTAGTCAAAACACCTTGTAC. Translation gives CTCSAGQPSQNTLY. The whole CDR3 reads CTCSAGQPSQNTLYF.

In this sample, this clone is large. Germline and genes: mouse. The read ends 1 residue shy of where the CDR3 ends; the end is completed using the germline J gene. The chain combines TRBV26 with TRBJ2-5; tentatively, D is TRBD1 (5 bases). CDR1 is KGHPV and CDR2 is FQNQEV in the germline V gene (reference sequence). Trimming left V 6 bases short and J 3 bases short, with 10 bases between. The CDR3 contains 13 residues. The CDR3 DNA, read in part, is TGTGCCAGCAGGCCCAGGGAGCAAGACACCCAGTAC. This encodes CASRPREQDTQY. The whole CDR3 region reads CASRPREQDTQYF.

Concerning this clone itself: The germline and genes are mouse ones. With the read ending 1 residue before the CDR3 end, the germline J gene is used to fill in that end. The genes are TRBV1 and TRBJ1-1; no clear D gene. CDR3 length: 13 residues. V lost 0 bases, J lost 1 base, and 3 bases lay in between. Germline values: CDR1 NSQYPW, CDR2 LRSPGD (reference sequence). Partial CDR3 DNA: TGCACCTGCAGTGCAGACAGAAACACAGAAGTCTTC. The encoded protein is CTCSADRNTEVF. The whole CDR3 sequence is CTCSADRNTEVFF.

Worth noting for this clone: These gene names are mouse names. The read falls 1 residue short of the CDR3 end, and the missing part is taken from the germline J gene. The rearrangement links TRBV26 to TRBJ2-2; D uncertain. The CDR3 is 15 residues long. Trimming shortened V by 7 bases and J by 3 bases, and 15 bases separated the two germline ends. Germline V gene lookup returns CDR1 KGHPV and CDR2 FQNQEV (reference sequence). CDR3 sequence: CASTPRGGDTGQLYF. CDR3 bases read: TGTGCCAGCACCCCCCGGGGAGGAGACACCGGGCAGCTCTAC.

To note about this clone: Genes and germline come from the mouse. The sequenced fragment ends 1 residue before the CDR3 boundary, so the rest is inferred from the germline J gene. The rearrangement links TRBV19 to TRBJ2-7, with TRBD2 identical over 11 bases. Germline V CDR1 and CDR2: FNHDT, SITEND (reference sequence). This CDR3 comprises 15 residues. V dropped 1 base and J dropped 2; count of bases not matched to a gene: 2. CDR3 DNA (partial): TGTGCCAGCAGTATAAACTGGGGGGGCCCCTATGAACAGTAC. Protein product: CASSINWGGPYEQY. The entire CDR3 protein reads CASSINWGGPYEQYF.

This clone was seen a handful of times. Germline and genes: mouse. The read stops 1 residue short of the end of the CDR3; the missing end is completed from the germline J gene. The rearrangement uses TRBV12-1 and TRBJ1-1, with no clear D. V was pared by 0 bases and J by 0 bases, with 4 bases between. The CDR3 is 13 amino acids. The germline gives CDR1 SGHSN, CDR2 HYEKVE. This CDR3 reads CASSLQSNTEVFF. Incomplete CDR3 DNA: TGTGCCAGCTCTCTCCAGTCAAACACAGAAGTCTTC.

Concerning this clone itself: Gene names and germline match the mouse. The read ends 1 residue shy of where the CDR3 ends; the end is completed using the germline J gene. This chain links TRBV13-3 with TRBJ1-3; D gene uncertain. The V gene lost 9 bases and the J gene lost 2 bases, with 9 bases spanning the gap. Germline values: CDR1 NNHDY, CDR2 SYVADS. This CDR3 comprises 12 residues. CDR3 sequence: CATRRAGNTLYF. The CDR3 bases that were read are TGTGCCACCCGGAGGGCTGGAAATACGCTCTAT.

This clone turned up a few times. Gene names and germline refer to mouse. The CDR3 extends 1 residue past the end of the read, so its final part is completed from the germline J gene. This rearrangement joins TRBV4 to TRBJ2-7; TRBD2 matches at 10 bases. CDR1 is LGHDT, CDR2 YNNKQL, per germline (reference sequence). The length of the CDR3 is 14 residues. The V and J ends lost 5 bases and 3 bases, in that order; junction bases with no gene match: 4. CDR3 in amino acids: CASSQGLGYYEQYF. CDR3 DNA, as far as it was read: TGTGCCAGCAGCCAGGGACTGGGGTACTATGAACAGTAC.

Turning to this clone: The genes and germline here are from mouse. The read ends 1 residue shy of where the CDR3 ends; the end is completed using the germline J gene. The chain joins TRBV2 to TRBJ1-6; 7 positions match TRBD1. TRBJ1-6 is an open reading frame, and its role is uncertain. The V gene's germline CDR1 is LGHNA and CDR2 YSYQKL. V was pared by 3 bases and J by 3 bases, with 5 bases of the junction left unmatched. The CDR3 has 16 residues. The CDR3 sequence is CASSHLRQGYNSPLYF. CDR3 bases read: TGTGCCAGCAGCCACCTTCGACAGGGCTATAATTCGCCCCTCTAC.

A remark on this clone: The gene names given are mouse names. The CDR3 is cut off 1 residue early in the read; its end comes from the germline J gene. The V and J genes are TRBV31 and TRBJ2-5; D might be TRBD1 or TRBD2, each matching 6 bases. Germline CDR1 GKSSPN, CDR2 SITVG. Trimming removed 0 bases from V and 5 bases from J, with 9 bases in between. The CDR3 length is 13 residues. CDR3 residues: CAWSLGGLDTQYF. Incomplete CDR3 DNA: TGTGCCTGGAGTCTAGGGGGGTTAGACACCCAGTAC.

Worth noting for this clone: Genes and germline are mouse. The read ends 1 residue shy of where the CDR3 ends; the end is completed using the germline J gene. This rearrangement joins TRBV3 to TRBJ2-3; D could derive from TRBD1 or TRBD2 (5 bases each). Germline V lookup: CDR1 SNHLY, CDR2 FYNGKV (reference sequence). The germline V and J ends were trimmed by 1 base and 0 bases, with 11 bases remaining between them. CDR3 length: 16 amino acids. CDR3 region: CASSLGWGTSAETLYF. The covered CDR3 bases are TGTGCCAGCAGCTTAGGGTGGGGCACTAGTGCAGAAACGCTGTAT.

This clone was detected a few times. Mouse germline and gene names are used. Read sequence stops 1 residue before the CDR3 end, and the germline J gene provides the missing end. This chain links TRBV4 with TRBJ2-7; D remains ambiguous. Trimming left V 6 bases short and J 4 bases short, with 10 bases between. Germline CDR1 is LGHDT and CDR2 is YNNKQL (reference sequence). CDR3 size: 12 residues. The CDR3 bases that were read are TGTGCCAGCAGTCGACATAAATATGAACAGTAC. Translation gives CASSRHKYEQY. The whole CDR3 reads CASSRHKYEQYF.